The sequence of this T cell receptor (beta chain) was determined in a study of cytomegalovirus exposure and HLA in healthy donors. Whole-study findings and limits: Later on, analysis showed that most CMV-associated TCR beta chains appeared to be HLA-restricted. V- and J-gene trimming of TCR beta was linked (in a later analysis) to a missense DCLRE1C variant.

60 Vbeta and 13 Jbeta primers were used in PCR. TCRdb's copy holds only in-frame clones and misses some; the assay was immunoSEQ multiplex PCR. The sample consists of about 140,000 clones, approximately 62% of them appearing once. V dropped 0 bases and J dropped 2 bases, with 5 bases sitting between them. Germline CDR1 SGHDT, CDR2 YYEEEE. The CDR3 length is 13 residues. In its sample, this clone was seen a few times. Its specificity is unknown. Material: PBMCs. This clonotype was sampled from a human donor in good health. This sequence joins TRBV5-6 and TRBJ2-5; possible D gene TRBD1, 5 bases. CDR3 bases: TGTGCCAGCAGCTTGGGGACACAAGAGACCCAGTACTTC. It translates to CASSLGTQETQYF.